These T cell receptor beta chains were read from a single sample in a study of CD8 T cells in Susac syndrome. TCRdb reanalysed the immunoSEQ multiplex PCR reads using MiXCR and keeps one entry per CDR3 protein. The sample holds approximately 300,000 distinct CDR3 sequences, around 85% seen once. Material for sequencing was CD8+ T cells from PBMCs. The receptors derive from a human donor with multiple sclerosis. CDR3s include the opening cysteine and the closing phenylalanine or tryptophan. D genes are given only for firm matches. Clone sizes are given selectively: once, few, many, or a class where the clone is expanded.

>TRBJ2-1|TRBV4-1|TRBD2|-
CASRSFGLAGANEQFF
TGCGCCAGCAGATCTTTCGGACTAGCGGGAGCCAATGAGCAGTTCTTC
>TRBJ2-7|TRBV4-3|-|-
CASSQDRGHEQYF
TGCGCCAGCAGCCAAGATAGGGGACACGAGCAGTACTTC
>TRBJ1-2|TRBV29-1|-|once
CSVEPSGGEYGYTF
TGCAGCGTTGAACCTTCGGGGGGGGAATATGGCTACACCTTC
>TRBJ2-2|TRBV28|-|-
CASSLTGDAGELFF
TGTGCCAGCAGTTTAACCGGGGACGCCGGGGAGCTGTTTTTT
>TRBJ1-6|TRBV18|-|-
CASSPVDQGYNSPLHF
TGTGCCAGCTCACCCGTCGATCAGGGATATAATTCACCCCTCCACTTT
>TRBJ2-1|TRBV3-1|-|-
CASSHLKGYSYNEQFF
TGTGCCAGCAGCCATCTAAAGGGATATTCCTACAATGAGCAGTTCTTC
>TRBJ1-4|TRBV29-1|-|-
CSVVSQSEKLFF
TGCAGCGTTGTGTCGCAATCCGAAAAACTGTTTTTT
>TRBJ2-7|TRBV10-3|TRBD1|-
CAIRGQGSSYEQYF
TGTGCCATCAGGGGACAGGGAAGCTCCTACGAGCAGTACTTC
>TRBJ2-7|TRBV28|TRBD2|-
CALHPAGPTSGSRYEQYF
TGTGCCCTCCACCCGGCAGGACCGACTAGCGGGAGTCGGTACGAGCAGTACTTC
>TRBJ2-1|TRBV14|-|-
CASSQAEDYYNEQFF
TGTGCCAGCAGCCAGGCAGAAGACTACTACAATGAGCAGTTCTTC
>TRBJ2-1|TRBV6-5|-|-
CASSPSQGRLEQFF
TGTGCCAGCAGTCCTTCTCAGGGGCGCCTTGAGCAGTTCTTC
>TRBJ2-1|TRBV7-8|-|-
CASLWGNEQFF
TGTGCCAGCCTCTGGGGCAATGAGCAGTTCTTC
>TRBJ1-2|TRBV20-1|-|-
CSADHTGNLRYGYTF
TGCAGTGCCGACCATACAGGGAACCTTAGGTATGGCTACACCTTC
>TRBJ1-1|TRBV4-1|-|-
CASSQDYGGGWNTEAFF
TGCGCCAGCAGCCAAGATTACGGGGGGGGATGGAACACTGAAGCTTTCTTT
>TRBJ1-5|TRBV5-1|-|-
CASTQKQGVHQPQHF
TGCGCCAGCACCCAAAAGCAGGGAGTTCATCAGCCCCAGCATTTT
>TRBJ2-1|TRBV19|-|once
CASSIDLGGGGEQFF
TGTGCCAGTAGTATAGATCTGGGGGGAGGAGGTGAGCAGTTCTTC